The clone carrying this T cell receptor (beta chain) occurred once. What it recognizes is unknown. Generated by immunoSEQ multiplex PCR, the TCRdb table keeps only in-frame clones and is missing some. Of approximately 160,000 clones in the sample, 80% to 90% were seen once. The trim removed 1 base at V and 5 bases at J, leaving 6 bases unmatched. The germline gives CDR1 SGHTA, CDR2 FQGNSA. The CDR3 spans 15 residues. The data belong to a study of lymphopenia after photon versus proton radiotherapy. The study's findings and limits: Post-nadir TCR diversity decline inversely tracked overall survival among those who died. After lymphocyte nadir, photon-treated repertoires showed oligoclonal expansion, especially CD8+ Temra.

V is TRBV7-2 and J is TRBJ2-3; the match to TRBD1 covers 7 bases. The specimen was peripheral blood, collected from a patient treated with photon-based radiotherapy. This receptor was taken from a man aged 45 to 65 with gastric cancer. CDR3 loop: CASSLEGRGRDTQYF. CDR3 in DNA: TGTGCCAGCAGCTTAGAGGGAAGGGGGCGAGATACGCAGTATTTT.